The 3 T cell receptor beta chains presented below share a single source sample, sequenced in a study of OX40 agonist ivuxolimab in advanced cancers. The data were produced by immunoSEQ multiplex PCR, yet TCRdb's version contains in-frame clones alone and is incomplete. The sample shows some 80,000 clones, about 94% of them seen only once. The starting material was CD4+ or CD8+ T cells sorted from blood, obtained in a trial of the OX40 agonist ivuxolimab. All receptors derive from an adult with an advanced solid tumor such as melanoma, head and neck, liver or kidney cancer.

The rearrangement uses TRBV2 and TRBJ2-1; no firm D call. This CDR3 region has 11 residues. Germline loops: CDR1 SNHLY, CDR2 FYNNEI. V lost 6 bases to trimming and J lost 2 bases, with 2 bases between them. This CDR3 is CASRAYNEQFF. Written as DNA, the CDR3 is TGTGCCAGCAGGGCCTACAATGAGCAGTTCTTC.

This clone was detected only once. The chain couples TRBV27 to TRBJ2-7, with a possible D match to TRBD1 (5 bases). This CDR3 spans 15 amino acids. Deletions cut 3 bases from V and 6 bases from J, with 18 bases between. Germline loops: CDR1 MNHEY, CDR2 SMNVEV (reference sequence). In DNA form, the CDR3 reads TGTGCCAGCAGTTTTTTCCCGCCAGGGTTCGGCGAGCAGTACTTC. This codes for CASSFFPPGFGEQYF.

The chain links TRBV5-4 to TRBJ2-7; 8 bases align to TRBD2. Germline V CDR1 and CDR2: SGHNT, YYREEE (reference sequence). The trim removed 2 bases at V and 3 bases at J, leaving 4 bases unmatched. This CDR3 contains 14 residues. The CDR3 nucleotides are TGTGCCAGCAGCTTCTCGAGCGGGAGCTACGAGCAGTACTTC. Translated, it gives CASSFSSGSYEQYF.